Listed below are T cell receptor beta chains from one sample, sequenced in a study of T-cell memory formation after mild COVID-19. From the 5' RACE reads, TCRdb called clonotypes with MiXCR, one entry per CDR3 protein. The profile shows some 190,000 distinct CDR3 sequences, roughly 17% of them singletons. The sequencing input was PBMCs or a T cell subset sorted from them (not recorded which). The receptors originated from an adult woman who had mild COVID-19 (a few samples of this study predate the infection). Cell type and time point are not known. Each CDR3 is given with its conserved first and last residue. Each record gives: clone size, V gene, J gene, D gene, CDR3 DNA, CDR3 protein. A D gene is named only where the DNA matches it firmly. The listing skips clone size in some rows; elsewhere it reads once, few, many or a size class.

clone_size: NA
v_call: TRBV7-6
j_call: TRBJ2-4
d_call: TRBD2
cdr3_nt: TGTGCCAGCAGCCTCAAGACTAGCGGGAACATTCAGTACTTC
cdr3_aa: CASSLKTSGNIQYF

clone_size: many
v_call: TRBV18
j_call: TRBJ2-7
d_call: NA
cdr3_nt: TGTGCCAGCTCAACAAGGGCTAACTACGAGCAGTACTTC
cdr3_aa: CASSTRANYEQYF

clone_size: NA
v_call: TRBV7-2
j_call: TRBJ1-1
d_call: TRBD1
cdr3_nt: TGTGCCAGCAGCCCCCGTCGACAGGGCGGCACTGAAGCTTTCTTT
cdr3_aa: CASSPRRQGGTEAFF

clone_size: NA
v_call: TRBV20-1
j_call: TRBJ2-1
d_call: TRBD2
cdr3_nt: TGCAGTGCTAGAGATGCTTCGCGGGGGGATGATGAGCAGTTCTTC
cdr3_aa: CSARDASRGDDEQFF

clone_size: NA
v_call: TRBV5-1
j_call: TRBJ1-6
d_call: NA
cdr3_nt: TGCGCCAGCAGCTTCGAGTTGGAGAATTCACCCCTCCACTTT
cdr3_aa: CASSFELENSPLHF

clone_size: few
v_call: TRBV7-8
j_call: TRBJ2-7
d_call: NA
cdr3_nt: TGTGCCAGCACCGTCGAACCGGGACAATCCTACGAGCAGTACTTC
cdr3_aa: CASTVEPGQSYEQYF

clone_size: few
v_call: TRBV5-1
j_call: TRBJ2-7
d_call: NA
cdr3_nt: TGCGCCAGCAGCTTGGCCGGGGACTTGGGGGAGCAGTACTTC
cdr3_aa: CASSLAGDLGEQYF

clone_size: few
v_call: TRBV4-1
j_call: TRBJ2-7
d_call: NA
cdr3_nt: TGCGCCAGCAGCCAGAACTCCTACGAGCAGTACTTC
cdr3_aa: CASSQNSYEQYF

clone_size: few
v_call: TRBV3-1
j_call: TRBJ2-7
d_call: TRBD2
cdr3_nt: TGTGCCAGCAGCCAAGGGGGGGGTTCGGAGGAGCAGTACTTC
cdr3_aa: CASSQGGGSEEQYF

clone_size: NA
v_call: TRBV15
j_call: TRBJ2-7
d_call: NA
cdr3_nt: TGTGCCACCAGTTCGGACGTTCCCGGGGACCTCCTAAGCTACGAGCAGTACTTC
cdr3_aa: CATSSDVPGDLLSYEQYF

clone_size: NA
v_call: TRBV2
j_call: TRBJ2-1
d_call: TRBD2
cdr3_nt: TGTGCCAGCAGGGGAGGGCCTGGTGAGCAGTTCTTC
cdr3_aa: CASRGGPGEQFF

clone_size: NA
v_call: TRBV7-2
j_call: TRBJ1-2
d_call: TRBD1
cdr3_nt: TGTGCCAGCAGCCCGGACAGGGCGGCCTACTATGGCTACACCTTC
cdr3_aa: CASSPDRAAYYGYTF

clone_size: NA
v_call: TRBV29-1
j_call: TRBJ2-3
d_call: NA
cdr3_nt: TGCAGCGCAAAGGGGGGTACGAGCACAGATACGCAGTATTTT
cdr3_aa: CSAKGGTSTDTQYF

clone_size: NA
v_call: TRBV12-3/TRBV12-4
j_call: TRBJ1-2
d_call: NA
cdr3_nt: TGTGCCAGCAGTTTGAGGGGCAGGGCCTATGGCTACACCTTC
cdr3_aa: CASSLRGRAYGYTF

clone_size: NA
v_call: TRBV11-2
j_call: TRBJ2-5
d_call: NA
cdr3_nt: TGTGCCAGCAGCTTTGGGCAAAGTGGAGGGGAAGAGACCCAGTACTTC
cdr3_aa: CASSFGQSGGEETQYF

clone_size: NA
v_call: TRBV6-2/TRBV6-3
j_call: TRBJ1-1
d_call: NA
cdr3_nt: TGTGCCACCTACAGCTTGATGAACACTGAAGCTTTCTTT
cdr3_aa: CATYSLMNTEAFF

clone_size: NA
v_call: TRBV12-3/TRBV12-4
j_call: TRBJ1-1
d_call: NA
cdr3_nt: TGTGCCAGCACCCCTGGGATACAAGAAGCTTTCTTT
cdr3_aa: CASTPGIQEAFF

clone_size: many
v_call: TRBV5-5
j_call: TRBJ2-1
d_call: TRBD2
cdr3_nt: TGTGCCAGCAGCTTGCTAGCGGGATTCGTCAATGAGCAGTTCTTC
cdr3_aa: CASSLLAGFVNEQFF

clone_size: many
v_call: TRBV7-2
j_call: TRBJ2-1
d_call: NA
cdr3_nt: TGTGCCAGCAGCTTGGACTTGAGGGTTCTCTTC
cdr3_aa: CASSLDLRVLF

clone_size: few
v_call: TRBV12-3/TRBV12-4
j_call: TRBJ1-2
d_call: NA
cdr3_nt: TGTGCCATGGCCAGCTCAAGAGGCTACACCTTC
cdr3_aa: CAMASSRGYTF

clone_size: NA
v_call: TRBV4-1
j_call: TRBJ1-2
d_call: NA
cdr3_nt: TGCGCCAGCAGCCAACCGACAGCGCCACGCCGGGCTGGCTACACCTTC
cdr3_aa: CASSQPTAPRRAGYTF

clone_size: few
v_call: TRBV20-1
j_call: TRBJ1-1
d_call: NA
cdr3_nt: TGCAGTGGGCCAACCAACACTGAAGCTTTCTTT
cdr3_aa: CSGPTNTEAFF

clone_size: NA
v_call: TRBV7-3
j_call: TRBJ1-2
d_call: TRBD1
cdr3_nt: TGTGCCAGCAGCATCCAACAGGGGCAAGGCTACACCTTC
cdr3_aa: CASSIQQGQGYTF

clone_size: NA
v_call: TRBV15
j_call: TRBJ2-1
d_call: TRBD2
cdr3_nt: TGTGCCACCAGCAGAGGACCTAGCGGGAGGGCCTCGACCATCGGTGAGCAGTTCTTC
cdr3_aa: CATSRGPSGRASTIGEQFF

clone_size: few
v_call: TRBV5-6
j_call: TRBJ2-7
d_call: TRBD1
cdr3_nt: TGTGCCAGCAGCTTGGATAGGGGGCCTTTCTACTACGAGCAGTACTTC
cdr3_aa: CASSLDRGPFYYEQYF

clone_size: NA
v_call: TRBV9
j_call: TRBJ1-2
d_call: NA
cdr3_nt: TGTGCCAGCAGCGTATTCGGCGCAGACGGCTACACCTTC
cdr3_aa: CASSVFGADGYTF

clone_size: NA
v_call: TRBV19
j_call: TRBJ2-1
d_call: TRBD1
cdr3_nt: TGTGCCAGTAGTTCGGGACAGGGGTATTTGGATGAGCAGTTCTTC
cdr3_aa: CASSSGQGYLDEQFF

clone_size: few
v_call: TRBV12-3/TRBV12-4
j_call: TRBJ1-1
d_call: TRBD1
cdr3_nt: TGTGCCACGGGGCAGGGGGCGTACACTGAAGCTTTCTTT
cdr3_aa: CATGQGAYTEAFF

clone_size: NA
v_call: TRBV7-2
j_call: TRBJ2-5
d_call: NA
cdr3_nt: TGTGCCAGCAGCTTAGATTCGTCGGGAGTCAAGTACTTC
cdr3_aa: CASSLDSSGVKYF

clone_size: few
v_call: TRBV6-6
j_call: TRBJ2-2
d_call: NA
cdr3_nt: TGTGCCAGCAGCCAGGTGAACACCGGGGAGCTGTTTTTT
cdr3_aa: CASSQVNTGELFF

clone_size: few
v_call: TRBV5-1
j_call: TRBJ2-7
d_call: TRBD2
cdr3_nt: TGCGCCAGCAGCTTGGTCGCGGGGGGGGACTACGAGCAGTACTTC
cdr3_aa: CASSLVAGGDYEQYF

clone_size: NA
v_call: TRBV15
j_call: TRBJ1-2
d_call: NA
cdr3_nt: TGTGCCACCAGCAGAGATGGAGGCGCTCCCACCTTC
cdr3_aa: CATSRDGGAPTF

clone_size: NA
v_call: TRBV7-2
j_call: TRBJ1-1
d_call: TRBD1
cdr3_nt: TGTGCCAGCAGTCTAGAGCAGGGGGCTGGTGTAGCTTTCTTT
cdr3_aa: CASSLEQGAGVAFF

clone_size: many
v_call: TRBV5-5
j_call: TRBJ2-3
d_call: TRBD2
cdr3_nt: TGTGCCAGCAGCTTGGAGGCTAGCGGGAGCGTCACAGATACGCAGTATTTT
cdr3_aa: CASSLEASGSVTDTQYF

clone_size: NA
v_call: TRBV5-1
j_call: TRBJ2-7
d_call: TRBD1
cdr3_nt: TGCGCCAGCTCCAGGGACAGGGTCAACGAGCAGTACTTC
cdr3_aa: CASSRDRVNEQYF

clone_size: NA
v_call: TRBV7-8
j_call: TRBJ2-5
d_call: TRBD2
cdr3_nt: TGTGCCAGCAGCTTAAGACCTATACCCGGGAGGCTGCGAGAGACCCAGTACTTC
cdr3_aa: CASSLRPIPGRLRETQYF

clone_size: NA
v_call: TRBV12-3/TRBV12-4
j_call: TRBJ1-6
d_call: NA
cdr3_nt: TGTGCCAGCAGTCTACAGGGACCCCTCCACTTT
cdr3_aa: CASSLQGPLHF

clone_size: few
v_call: TRBV24-1
j_call: TRBJ1-2
d_call: NA
cdr3_nt: TGTGCCACCAGTGATTTCTCGGGAGAGGGCTACACCTTC
cdr3_aa: CATSDFSGEGYTF

clone_size: NA
v_call: TRBV6-1
j_call: TRBJ1-5
d_call: NA
cdr3_nt: TGTGCCAGCAGTGAGAGGACGCAGATTAGCAATCAGCCCCAGCATTTT
cdr3_aa: CASSERTQISNQPQHF

clone_size: many
v_call: TRBV5-1
j_call: TRBJ2-3
d_call: NA
cdr3_nt: TGCGCCAGCAGCAGTGGGGGGCGCACAGATACGCAGTATTTT
cdr3_aa: CASSSGGRTDTQYF

clone_size: NA
v_call: TRBV7-9
j_call: TRBJ2-3
d_call: NA
cdr3_nt: TGTGCCAGCAGCCCGCGACAGAAAAGCACAGATACGCAGTATTTT
cdr3_aa: CASSPRQKSTDTQYF

clone_size: NA
v_call: TRBV2
j_call: TRBJ1-5
d_call: NA
cdr3_nt: TGTGCCAGCAACCGTGGCAATCAGCCCCAGCATTTT
cdr3_aa: CASNRGNQPQHF

clone_size: NA
v_call: TRBV5-1
j_call: TRBJ2-4
d_call: NA
cdr3_nt: TGCGCCAGCAGCTTGGAGGCAGGTCTAAAAAACATTCAGTACTTC
cdr3_aa: CASSLEAGLKNIQYF

clone_size: NA
v_call: TRBV5-4
j_call: TRBJ2-7
d_call: NA
cdr3_nt: TGTGCCAGCAGCTTGGCAGGGGAAAACTCCTACGAGCAGTACTTC
cdr3_aa: CASSLAGENSYEQYF

clone_size: NA
v_call: TRBV10-3
j_call: TRBJ2-7
d_call: TRBD2
cdr3_nt: TGTGCCATCAGTGAGGCTAGCGGGGTTCAAAAGGAGCAGTACTTC
cdr3_aa: CAISEASGVQKEQYF

clone_size: NA
v_call: TRBV15
j_call: TRBJ2-7
d_call: NA
cdr3_nt: TGTGCCACCAGCGAGGGTTACGAGCAGTACTTC
cdr3_aa: CATSEGYEQYF

clone_size: few
v_call: TRBV6-2/TRBV6-3
j_call: TRBJ2-1
d_call: NA
cdr3_nt: TGTGCCAGCAGCAGACAGGGGAGGGATGAGCAGTTCTTC
cdr3_aa: CASSRQGRDEQFF

clone_size: few
v_call: TRBV7-8
j_call: TRBJ1-1
d_call: TRBD1
cdr3_nt: TGTGCCAGCAGCGCTAGGGGACAGGGAAGGATGGCTTTCTTT
cdr3_aa: CASSARGQGRMAFF

clone_size: NA
v_call: TRBV5-1
j_call: TRBJ2-1
d_call: NA
cdr3_nt: TGCGCCAGCGCGTTTGGTGGGGCATACAATGAGCAGTTCTTC
cdr3_aa: CASAFGGAYNEQFF

clone_size: few
v_call: TRBV5-1
j_call: TRBJ1-1
d_call: NA
cdr3_nt: TGCGCCAGCAGCTTTGATAGGACGGTGAACACTGAAGCTTTCTTT
cdr3_aa: CASSFDRTVNTEAFF

clone_size: few
v_call: TRBV20-1
j_call: TRBJ2-7
d_call: NA
cdr3_nt: TGCAGTGCCCTGGACTCACGATTGGGCCCGTACGAGCAGTACTTC
cdr3_aa: CSALDSRLGPYEQYF

clone_size: few
v_call: TRBV12-3/TRBV12-4
j_call: TRBJ1-2
d_call: TRBD1
cdr3_nt: TGTGCCAGCAGCCCTCGAGGGGGCGCCGGCTACACCTTC
cdr3_aa: CASSPRGGAGYTF

clone_size: few
v_call: TRBV9
j_call: TRBJ2-3
d_call: TRBD1
cdr3_nt: TGTGCCAGCAGCCAGCCCGACAGGGGAACGCAGTATTTT
cdr3_aa: CASSQPDRGTQYF

clone_size: few
v_call: TRBV12-3/TRBV12-4
j_call: TRBJ2-3
d_call: TRBD2
cdr3_nt: TGTGCCAGCAGTGCCCGGCGGGGGGTCACAGATACGCAGTATTTT
cdr3_aa: CASSARRGVTDTQYF

clone_size: NA
v_call: TRBV5-1
j_call: TRBJ1-2
d_call: NA
cdr3_nt: TGCGCCAGCAGCTTGACCCAGGGAAGGAACTATGGCTACACCTTC
cdr3_aa: CASSLTQGRNYGYTF

clone_size: NA
v_call: TRBV6-2/TRBV6-3
j_call: TRBJ1-2
d_call: TRBD1
cdr3_nt: TGTGCCAGCAGTTACGGACAGGGGGCTCTCTCCGGCTACACCTTC
cdr3_aa: CASSYGQGALSGYTF

clone_size: NA
v_call: TRBV28
j_call: TRBJ1-2
d_call: NA
cdr3_nt: TGTGCCAGCAGTTTCCCCTCAGGAACTGGCTACACCTTC
cdr3_aa: CASSFPSGTGYTF

clone_size: NA
v_call: TRBV24-1
j_call: TRBJ1-2
d_call: NA
cdr3_nt: TGTGCCACCAGTGATTTCCGGGGTGAAGGCTACACCTTC
cdr3_aa: CATSDFRGEGYTF

clone_size: few
v_call: TRBV5-1
j_call: TRBJ1-6
d_call: NA
cdr3_nt: TGCGCCAGCAGCTTGACCGAAACTAATTCACCCCTCCACTTT
cdr3_aa: CASSLTETNSPLHF

clone_size: many
v_call: TRBV12-3/TRBV12-4
j_call: TRBJ2-7
d_call: TRBD1
cdr3_nt: TGTGCCAGCAGCGGGACAGGGGCCTACGAGCAGTACTTC
cdr3_aa: CASSGTGAYEQYF